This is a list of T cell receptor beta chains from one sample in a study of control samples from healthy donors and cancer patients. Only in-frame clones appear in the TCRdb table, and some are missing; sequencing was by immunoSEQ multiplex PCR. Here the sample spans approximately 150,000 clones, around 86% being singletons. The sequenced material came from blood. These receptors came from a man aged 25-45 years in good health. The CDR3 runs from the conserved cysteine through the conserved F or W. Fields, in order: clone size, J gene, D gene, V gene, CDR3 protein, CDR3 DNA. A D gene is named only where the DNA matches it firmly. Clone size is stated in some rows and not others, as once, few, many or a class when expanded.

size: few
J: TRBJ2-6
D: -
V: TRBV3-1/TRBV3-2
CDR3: CASSQGQTSGANVLTF
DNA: TGTGCCAGCAGCCAAGGACAGACCTCTGGGGCCAACGTCCTGACTTTC

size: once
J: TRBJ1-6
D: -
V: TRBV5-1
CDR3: CASSLGGRLDSPLHF
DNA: TGCGCCAGCAGCTTGGGGGGTCGGCTGGATTCACCCCTCCACTTT

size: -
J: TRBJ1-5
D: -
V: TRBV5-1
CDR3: CASSRETGSGQPQHF
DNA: TGCGCCAGCAGCAGGGAGACAGGCAGCGGGCAGCCCCAGCATTTT

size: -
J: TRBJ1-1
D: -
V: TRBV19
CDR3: CASSTLHAGMNTEAFF
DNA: TGTGCCAGTAGTACCCTACACGCAGGGATGAACACTGAAGCTTTCTTT

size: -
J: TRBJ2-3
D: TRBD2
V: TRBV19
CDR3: CASTPSGSKDTQYF
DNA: TGTGCCAGTACCCCTAGCGGGAGTAAAGATACGCAGTATTTT

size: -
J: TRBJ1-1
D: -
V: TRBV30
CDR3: CAGGGDTEAFF
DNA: TGTGCCGGGGGAGGGGACACTGAAGCTTTCTTT

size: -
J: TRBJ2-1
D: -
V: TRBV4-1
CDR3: CASSLPHGREQFF
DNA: TGCGCCAGCAGCCTACCTCATGGACGGGAGCAGTTCTTC

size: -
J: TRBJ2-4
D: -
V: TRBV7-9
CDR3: CASSLGGTRTIQYF
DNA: TGTGCCAGCAGCTTAGGGGGGACGAGGACCATTCAGTACTTC

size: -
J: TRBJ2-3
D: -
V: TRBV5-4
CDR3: CASSLSTATHTADTQYF
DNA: TGTGCCAGCAGCTTGTCGACTGCTACACACACAGCGGATACGCAGTATTTT

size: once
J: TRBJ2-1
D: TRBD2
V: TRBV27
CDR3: CASGSGGAYNEQFF
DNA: TGTGCCAGCGGTAGCGGGGGTGCCTACAATGAGCAGTTCTTC

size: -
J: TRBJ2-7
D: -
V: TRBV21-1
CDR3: CASSRTGGAYEQYF
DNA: TGTGCCAGCAGCAGGACAGGGGGTGCCTACGAGCAGTACTTC

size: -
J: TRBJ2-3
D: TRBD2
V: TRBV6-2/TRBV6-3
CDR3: CASSYPGLAGSAGTQYF
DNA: TGTGCCAGCAGTTACCCCGGACTAGCGGGATCTGCTGGTACGCAGTATTTT

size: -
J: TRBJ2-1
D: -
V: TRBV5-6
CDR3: CASSLGGEVGDEQFF
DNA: TGTGCCAGCAGCTTGGGAGGTGAGGTGGGCGATGAGCAGTTCTTC

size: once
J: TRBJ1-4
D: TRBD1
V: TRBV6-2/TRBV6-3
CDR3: CASSTFHGTGATNEKLFF
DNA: TGTGCCAGCAGTACTTTCCACGGGACAGGTGCAACTAATGAAAAACTGTTTTTT

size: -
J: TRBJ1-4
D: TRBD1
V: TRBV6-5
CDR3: CASTRGDRGEKLFF
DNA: TGTGCCAGCACCAGGGGAGACAGGGGTGAAAAACTGTTTTTT

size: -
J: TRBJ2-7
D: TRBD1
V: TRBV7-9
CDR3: CASSSGGQGNLEQYF
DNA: TGTGCCAGCAGCTCTGGGGGACAGGGAAATCTGGAGCAGTACTTC

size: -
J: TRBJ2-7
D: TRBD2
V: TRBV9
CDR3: CASSVGGGPAGEQYF
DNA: TGTGCCAGCAGCGTAGGCGGGGGGCCGGCAGGAGAGCAGTACTTC

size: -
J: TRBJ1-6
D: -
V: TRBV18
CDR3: CASSPEGSYNSPLHF
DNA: TGTGCCAGCTCACCAGAAGGCTCCTATAATTCACCCCTCCACTTT

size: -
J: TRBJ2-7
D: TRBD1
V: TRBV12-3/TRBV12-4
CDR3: CASRSGTGFVEYF
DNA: TGTGCCAGCAGATCCGGGACAGGGTTTGTTGAGTACTTC

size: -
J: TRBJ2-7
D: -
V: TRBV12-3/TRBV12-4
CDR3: CASSGGNSYEQYF
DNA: TGTGCCAGCAGTGGCGGGAACTCCTACGAGCAGTACTTC

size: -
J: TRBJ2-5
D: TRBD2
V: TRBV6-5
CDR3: CASSYASGGQETQYF
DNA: TGTGCCAGCAGTTACGCTAGCGGAGGCCAAGAGACCCAGTACTTC

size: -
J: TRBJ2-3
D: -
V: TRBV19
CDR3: CASIPPGGRGSTDTQYF
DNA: TGTGCCAGTATTCCCCCCGGCGGCAGGGGTAGCACAGATACGCAGTATTTT

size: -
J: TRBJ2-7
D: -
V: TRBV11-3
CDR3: CASSFPSQYEQYF
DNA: TGTGCCAGCAGCTTCCCTAGCCAATACGAGCAGTACTTC

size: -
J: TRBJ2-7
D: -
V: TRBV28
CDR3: CASSLTGRDEQYF
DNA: TGTGCCAGCAGTTTAACGGGGCGGGACGAGCAGTACTTC

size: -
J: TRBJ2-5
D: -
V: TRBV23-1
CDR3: CASAGNRVVCGETQYF
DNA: TGCGCCAGCGCCGGGAACAGGGTAGTATGTGGAGAGACCCAGTACTTC

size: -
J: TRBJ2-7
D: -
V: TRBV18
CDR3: CASSPGAPYEQYF
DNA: TGTGCCAGCTCACCAGGGGCACCCTACGAGCAGTACTTC